This TCR beta chain was documented in a study of blood T cell repertoires in COVID-19. Across the whole study: Samples of COVID-19 (acute and convalescent) were obtained from the United States, Italy and Spain. PBMCs, B-cell-depleted T cells, or T cells were the source of the cDNA or gDNA that made up the material.

This clone came up a few times. Source study methods: Using reference gene primer amplification, nucleated cell counts were estimated. Generated by immunoSEQ multiplex PCR, the TCRdb table keeps only in-frame clones and is missing some. The V and J calls and clone size were taken over from that table, and D and trimming were inferred from the DNA. This table holds approximately 60,000 clones, almost 80% found once. V lost 1 base to trimming and J lost 5 bases, with 9 bases between them. Germline lookup yields CDR1 SGHTA and CDR2 FQGNSA. CDR3 length equals 14 residues. Sample: peripheral blood. This chain connects TRBV7-2 to TRBJ2-4; D possibly corresponds to TRBD2 (5 bases). This sequence originates from a man aged 55 to 70 with acute or convalescent COVID-19. This CDR3 is CASSLGLAENIQYF. The CDR3 DNA reads as TGTGCCAGCAGCTTAGGTCTAGCTGAAAACATTCAGTACTTC. Full variable domain (remainder filled in from reference TRBV7-2 and TRBJ2-4): GAGVSQSPSNKVTEKGKDVELRCDPISGHTALYWYRQSLGQGLEFLIYFQGNSAPDKSGLPSDRFSAERTGGSVSTLTIQRTQQEDSAVYLCASSLGLAENIQYFGAGTRLSVL.